These 26 T cell receptor beta chains originate from one sample sequenced in a study of CD4 T cells in relation to SARS-CoV-2 and coronaviruses. Measured with immunoSEQ multiplex PCR; TCRdb has only the in-frame clones, and not every one. The repertoire holds about 68,000 clones, with just over 90% as singletons. CD4+ T cells from unexposed donors were obtained before the COVID-19 pandemic (2011-2018). Sequences were obtained from naive CD4+ T cells from PBMCs. Described subset: naive CD4+ T cells isolated by negative enrichment. Receptors were obtained from a human donor in good health.

CDR3 DNA sequence: TGTGCCAGCAGAAGGGAAACCGGGGAGCTGTTTTTT. This codes for CASRRETGELFF. The genes are TRBV2 and TRBJ2-2; D not certain. From germline, CDR1 is SNHLY and CDR2 FYNNEI. Trimming removed 6 bases at V and 5 bases at J, with 7 bases between. This CDR3 spans 12 amino acids.

The rearrangement links TRBV19 to TRBJ2-3; no firm D call. V dropped 0 bases and J dropped 4 bases, with 14 bases sitting between them. Germline V gene sequence: CDR1 LNHDA, CDR2 SQIVND (reference sequence). The CDR3 has 16 amino acids. The CDR3 DNA is TGTGCCAGTAGTATAGAAGGCGCCCCTGGGGCAGATACGCAGTATTTT. Its translation is CASSIEGAPGADTQYF. Supplemented by reference TRBV19 and TRBJ2-3, the full variable domain reads DGGITQSPKYLFRKEGQNVTLSCEQNLNHDAMYWYRQDPGQGLRLIYYSQIVNDFQKGDIAEGYSVSREKKESFPLTVTSAQKNPTAFYLCASSIEGAPGADTQYFGPGTRLTVL.

The gene calls are TRBV28 and TRBJ2-7, with D hard to call. CDR1 and CDR2 from the germline V gene are MDHEN and SYDVKM. The CDR3 is 12 amino acids. Trimming took off 8 bases at V and 7 bases at J, with 15 bases between the two ends. CDR3 amino acids: CASQRSNLEQYF. In DNA, the CDR3 is TGTGCCAGCCAAAGGTCCAACTTGGAGCAGTACTTC.

The chain is built from TRBV10-3 and TRBJ2-5, with D perhaps TRBD1 (6 bases). Between the trimmed V and J ends, which lost 10 bases and 2 bases, there was a span of 17 bases. In germline, CDR1 is ENHRY, CDR2 SYGVKD. This CDR3 is 14 amino acids long. The CDR3 loop reads CATQRGMAQETQYF. The CDR3 region has the DNA TGTGCCACCCAAAGGGGGATGGCTCAAGAGACCCAGTACTTC.

The CDR3: CASSSAAGGAGGYTF. As DNA, the CDR3 is TGTGCCAGCAGTTCGGCAGCAGGGGGGGCGGGTGGCTACACCTTC. This chain joins TRBV6-5 and TRBJ1-2; 7 bases agree with TRBD1. This CDR3 comprises 15 residues. V trimming: 4 bases; J trimming: 7 bases; junction bases outside the gene matches: 12. Germline CDR1 MNHEY, CDR2 SVGAGI.

This clone turned up a few times. This chain links TRBV19 with TRBJ1-5; D gene uncertain. The CDR3 loop spans 16 amino acids. V lost 6 bases, J lost 2 bases, and 17 bases lay in between. Germline V CDR1 and CDR2: LNHDA, SQIVND (reference sequence). CDR3 bases: TGTGCCAGTAGACAATTGACTCTCCGGGGCAATCAGCCCCAGCATTTT. Its protein product is CASRQLTLRGNQPQHF.

This chain joins TRBV4-3 and TRBJ2-3, with D tentatively TRBD2 (7 bases). CDR1 LGHNA and CDR2 YSLEER come from the germline V gene. Trimming stripped 0 bases from V and 0 bases from J, with 19 bases between. The CDR3 totals 19 residues. The CDR3, as DNA: TGCGCCAGCAGCCAAGATGAGGCGGGGGCCGCGGGTAGCACAGATACGCAGTATTTT. It translates to CASSQDEAGAAGSTDTQYF.

DNA for the CDR3: TGTGCCAGCTCACCAGGTCTTGAGGGGGAGCTGTTTTTT. Its translation is CASSPGLEGELFF. This sequence joins TRBV18 and TRBJ2-2; no definite D call. Germline V CDR1 and CDR2: KGHSH, LQKENI. This CDR3 has 13 residues. Trimming took off 2 bases at V and 8 bases at J, with 9 bases between the two ends.

J is TRBJ2-2 and V is TRBV7-9; D is uncertain. This CDR3 region has 13 residues. Looked up from germline, CDR1 is SEHNR and CDR2 is FQNEAQ (reference sequence). Deletions cut 2 bases from V and 6 bases from J, with 7 bases between. CDR3 sequence: CASSLIPSGELFF. The CDR3 DNA is TGTGCCAGCAGCTTAATCCCCTCCGGGGAGCTGTTTTTT.

This clone showed up just once. The chain is built from TRBV29-1 and TRBJ2-3; TRBD2 might be the D (5 bases). Germline V gene lookup returns CDR1 SQVTM and CDR2 ANQGSEA. V was trimmed by 1 base and J by 3 bases, leaving 14 bases between them. This CDR3 has 15 residues. CDR3 amino acids: CSVEGGHWGTDTQYF. The CDR3 DNA sequence: TGCAGCGTTGAAGGCGGGCACTGGGGTACAGATACGCAGTATTTT.

The CDR3, as DNA: TGTGCCAGCAGAACTTCGACAGGGGGGCGCTCACCCCTCCACTTT. Translating gives CASRTSTGGRSPLHF. This chain uses TRBV28 with TRBJ1-6; the match to TRBD1 covers 9 bases. V lost 6 bases to trimming and J lost 10 bases; unmatched junction nucleotides: 10. The CDR3 is 15 residues long. Germline V gene data show CDR1 as MDHEN and CDR2 as SYDVKM.

J is TRBJ2-5 and V is TRBV18; D may match TRBD1 or TRBD2 (6 bases each). V dropped 0 bases and J dropped 2 bases, with 10 bases sitting between them. The CDR3 has 15 residues. Per the germline V gene, CDR1 is KGHSH and CDR2 is LQKENI. The DNA of the CDR3 is TGTGCCAGCTCACCACCAGGGGGGCTACAAGAGACCCAGTACTTC. Translated, it gives CASSPPGGLQETQYF.

The rearrangement joins TRBV24-1 to TRBJ1-2, with D perhaps matching TRBD1 (5 bases). The CDR3 has 14 amino acids. The V gene's germline CDR1 is KGHDR and CDR2 SFDVKD. Trimming removed 5 bases at V and 7 bases at J, with 16 bases between. The CDR3 spells CATSVWDAEVGYTF. The CDR3 nucleotides are TGTGCCACCAGTGTCTGGGACGCGGAGGTTGGCTACACCTTC.

This chain links TRBV3-1 (or the pseudogene TRBV3-2) with TRBJ1-5, with D unclear. CDR1 is LGHDT, CDR2 YNNKEL, per germline (reference sequence). Trimming pared 1 base from V and 7 bases from J, leaving 14 bases between. The CDR3 consists of 15 residues. This CDR3 is CASSQGVTLWQPQHF. CDR3 sequence (DNA): TGTGCCAGCAGCCAAGGGGTCACCTTATGGCAGCCCCAGCATTTT.

J is TRBJ2-7 and V is TRBV5-1; 7 bases match TRBD1. The V gene end was trimmed by 2 bases and the J gene end by 0 bases; junction bases not matched to a gene: 5. This CDR3 is 15 amino acids long. From germline, CDR1 is SGHRS and CDR2 YFSETQ. In DNA, the CDR3 is TGCGCCAGCAGCTTTCAGGGGGAAAGCTCCTACGAGCAGTACTTC. This sequence encodes CASSFQGESSYEQYF.

This clone came up a few times. This chain links TRBV6-2 or TRBV6-3 with TRBJ1-6; D may be TRBD1 (6 bases). CDR1 and CDR2 (germline): MNHEY, SVGEGT. There are 18 residues in the CDR3. The germline V and J ends were trimmed by 6 bases and 2 bases, with 20 bases remaining between them. In DNA, the CDR3 is TGTGCCAGCAGCAATAAACCGGGGGGGGCAGCCTATAATTCACCCCTCCACTTT. The encoded protein is CASSNKPGGAAYNSPLHF.

The rearrangement links TRBV27 to TRBJ2-3, with no clear D. The CDR3 is 11 amino acids. CDR1 MNHEY and CDR2 SMNVEV come from the germline V gene (reference sequence). Trimming pared 4 bases from V and 14 bases from J, leaving 13 bases between. CDR3 loop: CASSSPEIWYF. The CDR3 nucleotides read TGTGCCAGCAGTTCCCCGGAAATATGGTATTTT.

The chain carries TRBV18 and TRBJ2-1; 14 nucleotides match TRBD2. The CDR3 totals 19 residues. CDR1 and CDR2 from the germline V gene are KGHSH and LQKENI. After removal of 8 bases from V and 3 bases from J, the junction contained 15 bases not matched to a gene. CDR3 sequence (DNA): TGTGCCAGCCTATCGACTAGCGGGAGGGCCGGGACTCGCTACAATGAGCAGTTCTTC. Protein product: CASLSTSGRAGTRYNEQFF.

V gene TRBV7-2 combines with J gene TRBJ1-4, with D unclear. From germline, CDR1 is SGHTA and CDR2 FQGNSA. The CDR3 covers 15 residues. V was cut by 3 bases and J by 5 bases, with 13 bases left in between. Here the CDR3 reads CASSFTRGGNEKLFF. The CDR3, as DNA: TGTGCCAGCAGCTTCACACGGGGAGGCAATGAAAAACTGTTTTTT.

The sample holds one count of this clone. The V call is TRBV6-2 or TRBV6-3, the J call TRBJ2-1, with 9 bases identical to TRBD1. After removal of 1 base from V and 7 bases from J, the junction contained 11 bases not matched to a gene. Germline lookup yields CDR1 MNHEY and CDR2 SVGEGT. The CDR3 totals 17 residues. The CDR3 reads CASSYLLQGAYGNEQFF. DNA for the CDR3: TGTGCCAGCAGTTACTTACTACAGGGGGCGTATGGGAATGAGCAGTTCTTC.

This clone showed up just once. The gene calls are TRBV24-1 and TRBJ2-1; D possibly corresponds to TRBD1 (5 bases). The CDR3 extends over 14 amino acids. V was cut by 3 bases and J by 7 bases, with 12 bases left in between. Germline V gene sequence: CDR1 KGHDR, CDR2 SFDVKD. The CDR3 reads CATSDLDPGNEQFF. The CDR3, as DNA: TGTGCCACCAGTGATCTTGATCCAGGGAATGAGCAGTTCTTC.

The chain joins TRBV28 to TRBJ1-2; D unclear. The V gene's germline CDR1 is MDHEN and CDR2 SYDVKM. CDR3 length equals 13 residues. Trimming took off 7 bases at V and 0 bases at J, with 9 bases between the two ends. This CDR3 reads CASTERTNYGYTF. The CDR3 coding sequence is TGTGCCAGCACCGAAAGGACTAACTATGGCTACACCTTC.

The rearrangement joins TRBV28 to TRBJ2-3; 7 nucleotides align to TRBD2. This CDR3 spans 17 amino acids. J was trimmed by 3 bases and V by 3 bases; bases with no gene match: 12. Germline loops: CDR1 MDHEN, CDR2 SYDVKM. CDR3 nucleotides: TGTGCCAGCAGTTTGGCCGGAGCGGGGCGCGAGACAGATACGCAGTATTTT. It is translated as CASSLAGAGRETDTQYF.

The V gene is TRBV11-2, the J gene TRBJ1-1; D is undetermined. With 5 bases removed from V and 2 bases from J, the gap between germline ends came to 15 bases. Germline V gene data show CDR1 as SGHAT and CDR2 as FQNNGV. The CDR3 has 15 residues. The CDR3: CASSKRTILNTEAFF. The DNA for the CDR3 is TGTGCCAGCAGCAAACGGACCATCCTCAACACTGAAGCTTTCTTT.

The rearrangement uses TRBV11-2 and TRBJ2-5, with 7 bases lining up with TRBD1. Germline values: CDR1 SGHAT, CDR2 FQNNGV. Trimming cost V 3 bases and J 5 bases; bases outside gene matches: 12. This CDR3 has 16 amino acids. CDR3 residues: CASSFLGQPPGETQYF. The CDR3 nucleotides are TGTGCCAGCAGCTTCCTGGGACAGCCTCCTGGGGAGACCCAGTACTTC. The full variable domain, completed using reference TRBV11-2 and TRBJ2-5, is EAGVAQSPRYKIIEKRQSVAFWCNPISGHATLYWYQQILGQGPKLLIQFQNNGVVDDSQLPKDRFSAERLKGVDSTLKIQPAKLEDSAVYLCASSFLGQPPGETQYFGPGTRLLVL.

The J gene is TRBJ2-1, the V gene TRBV29-1; D gene ambiguous. This CDR3 contains 14 residues. The V end was cut by 3 bases, the J end by 0 bases, with 9 bases between. Germline CDR1 reads SQVTM; CDR2 reads ANQGSEA. CDR3 coding DNA: TGCAGCGTTGACAGTCTGGGCTCCTACAATGAGCAGTTCTTC. Protein product: CSVDSLGSYNEQFF.